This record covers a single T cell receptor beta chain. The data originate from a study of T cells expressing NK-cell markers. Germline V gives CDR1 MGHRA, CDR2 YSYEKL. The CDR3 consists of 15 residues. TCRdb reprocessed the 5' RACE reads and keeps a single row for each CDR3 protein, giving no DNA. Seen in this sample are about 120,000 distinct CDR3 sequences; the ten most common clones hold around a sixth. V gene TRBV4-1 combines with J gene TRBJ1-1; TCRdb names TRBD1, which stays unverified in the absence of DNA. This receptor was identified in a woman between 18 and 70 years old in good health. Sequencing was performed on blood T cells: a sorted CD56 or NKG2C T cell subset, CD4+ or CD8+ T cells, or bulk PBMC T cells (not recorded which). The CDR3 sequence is CASSQDGQGGTEAFF.